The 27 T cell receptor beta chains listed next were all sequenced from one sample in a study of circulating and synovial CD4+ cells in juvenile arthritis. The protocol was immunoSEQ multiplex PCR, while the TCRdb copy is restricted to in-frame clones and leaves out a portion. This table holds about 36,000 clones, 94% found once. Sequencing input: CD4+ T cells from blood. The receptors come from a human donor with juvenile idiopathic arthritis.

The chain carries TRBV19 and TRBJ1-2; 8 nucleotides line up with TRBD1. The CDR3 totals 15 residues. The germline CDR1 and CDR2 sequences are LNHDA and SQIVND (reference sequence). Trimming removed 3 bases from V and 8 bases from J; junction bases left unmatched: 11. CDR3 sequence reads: CASSMTGQGIGGYTF. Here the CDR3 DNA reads TGTGCCAGTAGTATGACCGGACAGGGAATAGGGGGCTACACCTTC. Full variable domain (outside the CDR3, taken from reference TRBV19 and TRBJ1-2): DGGITQSPKYLFRKEGQNVTLSCEQNLNHDAMYWYRQDPGQGLRLIYYSQIVNDFQKGDIAEGYSVSREKKESFPLTVTSAQKNPTAFYLCASSMTGQGIGGYTFGSGTRLTVV.

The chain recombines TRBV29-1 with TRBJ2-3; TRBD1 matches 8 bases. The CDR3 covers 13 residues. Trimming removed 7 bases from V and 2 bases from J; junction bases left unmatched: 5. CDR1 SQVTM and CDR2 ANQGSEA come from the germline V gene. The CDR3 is CSGTGWFTDTQYF. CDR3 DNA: TGCAGCGGGACAGGGTGGTTCACAGATACGCAGTATTTT.

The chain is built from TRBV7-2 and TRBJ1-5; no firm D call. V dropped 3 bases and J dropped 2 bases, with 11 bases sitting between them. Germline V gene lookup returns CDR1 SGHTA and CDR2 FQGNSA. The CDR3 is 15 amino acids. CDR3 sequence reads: CASSLGGARNQPQHF. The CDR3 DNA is TGTGCCAGCAGCTTGGGAGGAGCGCGCAATCAGCCCCAGCATTTT.

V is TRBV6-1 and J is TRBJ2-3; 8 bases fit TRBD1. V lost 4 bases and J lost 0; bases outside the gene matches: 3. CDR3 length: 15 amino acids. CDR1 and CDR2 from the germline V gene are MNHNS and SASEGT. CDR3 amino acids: CASSVGQVSTDTQYF. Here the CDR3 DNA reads TGTGCCAGCAGTGTGGGACAGGTGAGCACAGATACGCAGTATTTT.

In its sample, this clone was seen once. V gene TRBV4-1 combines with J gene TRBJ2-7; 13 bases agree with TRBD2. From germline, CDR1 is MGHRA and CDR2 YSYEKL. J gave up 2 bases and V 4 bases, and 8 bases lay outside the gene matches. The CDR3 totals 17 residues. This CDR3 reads CASSRAGGTSGAYEQYF. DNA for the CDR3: TGCGCCAGCAGCCGCGCTGGCGGGACTAGCGGGGCCTACGAGCAGTACTTC.

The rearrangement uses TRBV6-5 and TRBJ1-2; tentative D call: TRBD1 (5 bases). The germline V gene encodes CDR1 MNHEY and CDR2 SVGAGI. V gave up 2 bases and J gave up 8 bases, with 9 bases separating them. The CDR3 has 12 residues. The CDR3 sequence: CASSYEGRGYTF. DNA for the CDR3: TGTGCCAGCAGTTACGAGGGGAGGGGCTACACCTTC.

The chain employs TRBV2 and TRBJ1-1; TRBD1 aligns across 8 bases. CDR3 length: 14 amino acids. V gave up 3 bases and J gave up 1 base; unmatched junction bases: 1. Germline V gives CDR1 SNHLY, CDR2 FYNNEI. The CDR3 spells CASSEGTGNTEAFF. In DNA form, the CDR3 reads TGTGCCAGCAGTGAGGGGACAGGGAACACTGAAGCTTTCTTT.

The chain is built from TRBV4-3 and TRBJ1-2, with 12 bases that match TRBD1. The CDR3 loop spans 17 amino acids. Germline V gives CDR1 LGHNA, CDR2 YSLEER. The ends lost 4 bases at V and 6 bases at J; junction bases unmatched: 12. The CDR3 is CASSLDRGGQGANGYTF. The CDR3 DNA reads TGCGCCAGCAGCCTTGACCGCGGGGGACAGGGGGCTAATGGCTACACCTTC.

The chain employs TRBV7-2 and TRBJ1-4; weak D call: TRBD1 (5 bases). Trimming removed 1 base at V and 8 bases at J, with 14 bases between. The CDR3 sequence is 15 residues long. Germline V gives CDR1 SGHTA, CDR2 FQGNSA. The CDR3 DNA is TGTGCCAGCAGCTTAGGGCAGGGAATCCAAGAAAAACTGTTTTTT. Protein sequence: CASSLGQGIQEKLFF.

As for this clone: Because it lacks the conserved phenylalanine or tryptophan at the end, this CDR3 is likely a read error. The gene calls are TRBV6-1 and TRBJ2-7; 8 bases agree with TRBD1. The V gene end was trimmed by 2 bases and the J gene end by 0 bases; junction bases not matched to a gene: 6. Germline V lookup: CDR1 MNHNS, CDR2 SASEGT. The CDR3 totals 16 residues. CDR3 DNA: TGTGCCAGCAGTGAAAGGGTGGACAGGGTCTCCTACGAGCAGTACCTC. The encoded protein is CASSERVDRVSYEQYL.

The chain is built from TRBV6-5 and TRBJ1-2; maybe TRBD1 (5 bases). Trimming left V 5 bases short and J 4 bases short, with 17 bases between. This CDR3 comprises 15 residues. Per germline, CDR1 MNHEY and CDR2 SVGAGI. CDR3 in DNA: TGTGCCAGCAGTCAGGACCTTTTCAGGGCCTATGGCTACACCTTC. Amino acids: CASSQDLFRAYGYTF.

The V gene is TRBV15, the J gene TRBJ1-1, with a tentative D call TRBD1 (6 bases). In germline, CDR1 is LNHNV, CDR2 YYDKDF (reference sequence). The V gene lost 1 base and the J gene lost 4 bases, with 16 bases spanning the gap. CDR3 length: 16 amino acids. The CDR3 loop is CATSRGGTGSSTEAFF. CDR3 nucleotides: TGTGCCACCAGCAGAGGGGGAACAGGGTCGAGCACTGAAGCTTTCTTT.

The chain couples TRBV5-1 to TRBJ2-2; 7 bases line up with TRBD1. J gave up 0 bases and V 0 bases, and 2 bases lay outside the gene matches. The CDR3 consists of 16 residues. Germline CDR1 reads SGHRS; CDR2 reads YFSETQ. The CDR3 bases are TGCGCCAGCAGCTTGGAAACAGGGGCGAACACCGGGGAGCTGTTTTTT. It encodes CASSLETGANTGELFF.

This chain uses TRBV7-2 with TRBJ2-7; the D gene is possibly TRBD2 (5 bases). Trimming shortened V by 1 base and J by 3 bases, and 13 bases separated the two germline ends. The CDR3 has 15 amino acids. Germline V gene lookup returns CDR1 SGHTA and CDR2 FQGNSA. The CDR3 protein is CASSLGHLAGYEQYF. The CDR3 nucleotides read TGTGCCAGCAGCTTAGGGCACCTCGCGGGCTACGAGCAGTACTTC.

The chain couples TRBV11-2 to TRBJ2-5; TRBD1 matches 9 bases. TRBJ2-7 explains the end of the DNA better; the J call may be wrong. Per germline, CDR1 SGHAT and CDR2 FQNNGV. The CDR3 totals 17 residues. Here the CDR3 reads CASSLTPGQGISYEQYF. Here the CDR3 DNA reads TGTGCCAGCAGCTTAACCCCCGGACAGGGGATCAGCTACGAGCAGTACTTC.

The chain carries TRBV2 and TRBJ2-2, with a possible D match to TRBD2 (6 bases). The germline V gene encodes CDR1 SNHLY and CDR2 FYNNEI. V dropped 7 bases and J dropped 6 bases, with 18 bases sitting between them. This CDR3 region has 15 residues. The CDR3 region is CASNGGYPTAGELFF. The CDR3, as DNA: TGTGCCAGCAACGGAGGGTACCCCACCGCCGGGGAGCTGTTTTTT.

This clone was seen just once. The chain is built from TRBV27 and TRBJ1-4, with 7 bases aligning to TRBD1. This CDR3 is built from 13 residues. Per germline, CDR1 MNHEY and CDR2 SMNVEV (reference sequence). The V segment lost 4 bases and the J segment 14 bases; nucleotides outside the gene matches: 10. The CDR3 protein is CASSSNRGHRLFF. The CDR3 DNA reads TGTGCCAGCAGTTCAAACAGGGGCCACAGGCTGTTTTTT.

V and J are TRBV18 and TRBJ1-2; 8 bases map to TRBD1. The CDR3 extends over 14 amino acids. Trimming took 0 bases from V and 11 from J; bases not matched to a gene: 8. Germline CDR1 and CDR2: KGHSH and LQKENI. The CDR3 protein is CASSPPGQGASYTF. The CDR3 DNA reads TGTGCCAGCTCACCACCGGGGCAGGGGGCATCGTACACCTTC.

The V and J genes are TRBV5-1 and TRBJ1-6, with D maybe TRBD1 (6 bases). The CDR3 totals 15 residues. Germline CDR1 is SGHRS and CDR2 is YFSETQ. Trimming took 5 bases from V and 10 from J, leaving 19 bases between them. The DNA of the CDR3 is TGCGCCAGCAGTTTGAACAGGGTTTTGGACTCACCCCTCCACTTT. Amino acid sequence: CASSLNRVLDSPLHF.

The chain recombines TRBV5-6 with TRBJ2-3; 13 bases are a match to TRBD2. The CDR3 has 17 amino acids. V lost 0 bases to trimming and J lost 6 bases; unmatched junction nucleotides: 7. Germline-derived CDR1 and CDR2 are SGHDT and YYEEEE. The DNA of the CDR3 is TGTGCCAGCAGCTTGGCCCCCACTAGCGGGGGGGCGGATACGCAGTATTTT. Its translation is CASSLAPTSGGADTQYF.

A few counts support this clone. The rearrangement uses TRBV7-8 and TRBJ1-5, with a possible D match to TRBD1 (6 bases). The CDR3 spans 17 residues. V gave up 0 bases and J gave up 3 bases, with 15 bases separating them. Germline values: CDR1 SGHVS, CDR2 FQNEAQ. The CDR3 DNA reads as TGTGCCAGCAGCTTAGCGTCCGGGGGGGCCTACAATCAGCCCCAGCATTTT. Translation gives CASSLASGGAYNQPQHF.

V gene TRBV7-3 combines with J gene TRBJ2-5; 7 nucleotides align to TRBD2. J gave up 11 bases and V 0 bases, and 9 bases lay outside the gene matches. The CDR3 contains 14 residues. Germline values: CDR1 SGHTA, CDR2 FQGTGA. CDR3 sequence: CASSLTSAAGKQYF. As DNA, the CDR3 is TGTGCCAGCAGCTTAACGTCGGCAGCGGGGAAACAGTACTTC. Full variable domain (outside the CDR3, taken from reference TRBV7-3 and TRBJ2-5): GAGVSQTPSNKVTEKGKYVELRCDPISGHTALYWYRQSLGQGPEFLIYFQGTGAADDSGLPNDRFFAVRPEGSVSTLKIQRTERGDSAVYLCASSLTSAAGKQYFGPGTRLLVL.

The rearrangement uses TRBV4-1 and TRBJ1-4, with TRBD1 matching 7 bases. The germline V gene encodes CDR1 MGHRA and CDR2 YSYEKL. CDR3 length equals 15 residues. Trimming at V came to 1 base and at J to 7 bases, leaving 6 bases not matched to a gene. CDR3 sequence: CASSQAGTDGEKLFF. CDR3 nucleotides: TGCGCCAGCAGCCAAGCCGGGACAGACGGTGAAAAACTGTTTTTT.

The CDR3 DNA reads as TGTGCCAGCAGCTTCGGGATGATAAACACCATATATTTT. Translation gives CASSFGMINTIYF. V usage is TRBV11-2 and J usage is TRBJ1-3, with D unclear. Germline-derived CDR1 and CDR2 are SGHAT and FQNNGV. V lost 3 bases and J 6 bases, leaving 9 bases between the germline ends. CDR3 length: 13 residues.

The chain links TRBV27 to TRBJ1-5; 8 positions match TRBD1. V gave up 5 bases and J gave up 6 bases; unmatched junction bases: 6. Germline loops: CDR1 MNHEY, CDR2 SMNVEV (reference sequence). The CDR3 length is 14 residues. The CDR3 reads CASSLGQGSQPQHF. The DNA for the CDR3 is TGTGCCAGCAGTCTAGGACAGGGTAGTCAGCCCCAGCATTTT.

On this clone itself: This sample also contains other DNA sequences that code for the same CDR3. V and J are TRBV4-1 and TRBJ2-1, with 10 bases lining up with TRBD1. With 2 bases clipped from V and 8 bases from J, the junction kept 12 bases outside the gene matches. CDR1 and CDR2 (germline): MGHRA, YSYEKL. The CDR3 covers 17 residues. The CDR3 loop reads CASSQPPDRGTPHEQFF. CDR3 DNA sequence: TGCGCCAGCAGCCAACCACCGGACAGGGGGACCCCCCATGAGCAGTTCTTC.

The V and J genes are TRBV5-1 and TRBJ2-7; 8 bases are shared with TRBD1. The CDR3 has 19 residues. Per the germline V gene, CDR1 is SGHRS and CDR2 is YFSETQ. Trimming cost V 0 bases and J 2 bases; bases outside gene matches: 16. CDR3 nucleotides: TGCGCCAGCAGCTTGGCCAGAGTAGGTCAGGGGGCTTCTACCTACGAGCAGTACTTC. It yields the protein CASSLARVGQGASTYEQYF.